This record concerns one TCR beta chain sequence. Its antigen is not known. The PCR ran on 60 Vbeta and 13 Jbeta primers. Clones were sequenced by immunoSEQ multiplex PCR, and TCRdb holds only the in-frame ones, with some missing. The table has roughly 150,000 clones, roughly 75% seen once. This sample is part of a study of cytomegalovirus exposure and HLA in healthy donors. Findings and limits, study-wide: Prior analysis indicated that the majority of TCR beta V segments exhibited productivity approximately 90% or approximately 30% of the time. TCR beta chains associated with HLA were, in a later analysis, more clonally expanded than equally common others.

Trimming cost V 0 bases and J 6 bases, with 11 bases left between them. Germline CDR1 and CDR2: SGHAT and FQNNGV. The CDR3 extends over 14 amino acids. The chain links TRBV11-2 to TRBJ2-5; D may be TRBD2 (6 bases). Sequences were obtained from PBMCs. The TCR originated in a young man in good health and CMV-seronegative. CDR3 loop: CASSLDGGRKTQYF. The CDR3 DNA follows: TGTGCCAGCAGCTTAGATGGGGGGAGGAAGACCCAGTACTTC.